Listed here are 20 T cell receptor beta chains from one sample, sequenced in a study of blood T cell repertoires in COVID-19 (dated by TCRdb to about 2020). Preparation of the library involved the immunoSEQ multiplex PCR assay. TCRdb provides this immuneACCESS table in a form limited to in-frame rearrangements. Some clones are lacking; in checked studies, under half of them reflect an unresolved V gene, and why the rest are absent is not known. The sample table holds roughly 170,000 clones, of which 81% were seen once. Of the sample, roughly 6% is held by the ten largest clones. Input material: PBMCs or T cells enriched from blood (not recorded which). The receptor source for this set is a woman aged 35 to 49 with acute COVID-19.

The chain carries TRBV9 and TRBJ2-1; 13 nucleotides match TRBD2. V trimming: 6 bases; J trimming: 10 bases; junction bases outside the gene matches: 10. The germline gives CDR1 SGDLS, CDR2 YYNGEE. The CDR3 contains 15 residues. The CDR3 spells CASKQLAGGPGEQFF. The DNA for the CDR3 is TGTGCCAGCAAGCAACTAGCGGGAGGGCCGGGGGAGCAGTTCTTC.

The chain links TRBV6-5 to TRBJ1-5; TRBD1 is a possible D gene (5 bases). The V and J ends lost 7 bases and 6 bases respectively, with 16 bases between them. There are 14 residues in the CDR3. Germline CDR1 is MNHEY and CDR2 is SVGAGI. The DNA for the CDR3 is TGTGCCAGCACCCAAGGGGAAGTTAGTCAGCCCCAGCATTTT. As protein: CASTQGEVSQPQHF.

The V and J genes are TRBV3-1 (or the pseudogene TRBV3-2) and TRBJ2-3, with 9 positions matching TRBD2. CDR1 and CDR2 from the germline V gene are LGHDT and YNNKEL (reference sequence). V dropped 4 bases and J dropped 3; count of bases not matched to a gene: 2. This CDR3 has 14 residues. The CDR3 loop reads CASSPSGATDTQYF. CDR3 bases: TGTGCCAGCAGCCCTAGCGGGGCGACAGATACGCAGTATTTT.

The J gene is TRBJ2-7, the V gene TRBV6-5; 11 nucleotides match TRBD2. Trimming cost V 5 bases and J 0 bases; bases outside gene matches: 0. Germline V gene data show CDR1 as MNHEY and CDR2 as SVGAGI. This CDR3 has 14 amino acids. The CDR3 DNA sequence: TGTGCCAGCAGTACTAGCGGGAGCTCCTACGAGCAGTACGTC. This codes for CASSTSGSSYEQYV.

This clone turned up a few times. The chain carries TRBV9 and TRBJ2-7, with TRBD2 matching 7 bases. The length of the CDR3 is 15 residues. Trimming at V came to 1 base and at J to 2 bases, leaving 6 bases not matched to a gene. Germline V CDR1 and CDR2: SGDLS, YYNGEE. CDR3 amino acids: CASSVLGGNAYEQYV. DNA of the CDR3: TGTGCCAGCAGCGTATTGGGGGGGAACGCCTACGAGCAGTACGTC.

This chain joins TRBV2 and TRBJ2-5; the match to TRBD2 covers 7 bases. V lost 6 bases to trimming and J lost 4 bases; unmatched junction nucleotides: 11. The germline V gene encodes CDR1 SNHLY and CDR2 FYNNEI. The CDR3 covers 15 residues. The CDR3 DNA sequence: TGTGCCAGCAGACGTAGCGGCGGGAGAGCAGAGACCCAGTACTTC. It codes for CASRRSGGRAETQYF. Full variable domain (outside the CDR3, taken from reference TRBV2 and TRBJ2-5): EPEVTQTPSHQVTQMGQEVILRCVPISNHLYFYWYRQILGQKVEFLVSFYNNEISEKSEIFDDQFSVERPDGSNFTLKIRSTKLEDSAMYFCASRRSGGRAETQYFGPGTRLLVL.

J is TRBJ2-7 and V is TRBV2, with D perhaps TRBD1 (6 bases). Per the germline V gene, CDR1 is SNHLY and CDR2 is FYNNEI. The CDR3 extends over 13 amino acids. V lost 3 bases, J lost 2 bases, and 8 bases lay in between. The CDR3 DNA follows: TGTGCCAGCAGTGAGAGACAGGCCTACGAGCAGTACTTC. Residues: CASSERQAYEQYF.

This sequence joins TRBV7-8 and TRBJ1-5; D might be TRBD1 (6 bases). The germline V and J ends were trimmed by 6 bases and 0 bases, with 18 bases remaining between them. Germline CDR1 reads SGHVS; CDR2 reads FQNEAQ. This CDR3 has 17 residues. CDR3 nucleotides: TGTGCCAGCAGTTTCAGACAGGCCGATTATAGCAATCAGCCCCAGCATTTT. Its protein product is CASSFRQADYSNQPQHF.

There are a few counts of this clone. The chain employs TRBV5-6 and TRBJ1-2; 9 bases map to TRBD1. The V gene end was trimmed by 0 bases and the J gene end by 4 bases; junction bases not matched to a gene: 4. Germline CDR1 and CDR2: SGHDT and YYEEEE. This CDR3 contains 15 residues. CDR3 in amino acids: CASSLGTGGTYGYTF. The CDR3 DNA follows: TGTGCCAGCAGCTTGGGAACAGGGGGCACCTATGGCTACACCTTC. The whole variable domain, remainder taken from reference TRBV5-6 and TRBJ1-2, is DAGVTQSPTHLIKTRGQQVTLRCSPKSGHDTVSWYQQALGQGPQFIFQYYEEEERQRGNFPDRFSGHQFPNYSSELNVNALLLGDSALYLCASSLGTGGTYGYTFGSGTRLTVV.

This chain uses TRBV5-1 with TRBJ1-2, with D hard to call. CDR3 length: 13 residues. Germline CDR1 and CDR2: SGHRS and YFSETQ. Trimming removed 4 bases at V and 7 bases at J, with 14 bases between. The CDR3 protein is CASSPVGVAGYTF. CDR3 coding DNA: TGCGCCAGCAGCCCCGTCGGGGTGGCTGGCTACACCTTC.

This clone was detected only once. The chain uses TRBV7-6 and TRBJ1-5, with 7 bases lining up with TRBD1. This CDR3 contains 13 residues. Unmatched junction bases numbered 5, after V lost 5 bases and J lost 7 bases. CDR1 is SGHVS and CDR2 is FNYEAQ in the germline V gene. The CDR3 nucleotides read TGTGCCAGCAGCCCGGACAGGACACAGCCCCAGCATTTT. Translated: CASSPDRTQPQHF. Together with reference TRBV7-6 and TRBJ1-5, the CDR3 gives the full variable domain: GAGVSQSPRYKVTKRGQDVALRCDPISGHVSLYWYRQALGQGPEFLTYFNYEAQQDKSGLPNDRFSAERPEGSISTLTIQRTEQRDSAMYRCASSPDRTQPQHFGDGTRLSIL.

The rearrangement links TRBV30 to TRBJ1-2; weak D call: TRBD1 (6 bases). CDR1 and CDR2 from the germline V gene are GTSNPN and SVGIG (reference sequence). The CDR3 contains 10 residues. V gave up 8 bases and J gave up 12 bases, with 16 bases separating them. Written as DNA, the CDR3 is TGTGCCCAGCGGGGGGCTGGGGACACCTTC. Encoded protein: CAQRGAGDTF.

This chain connects TRBV18 to TRBJ1-3; D not certain. From germline, CDR1 is KGHSH and CDR2 LQKENI. The germline V and J ends were trimmed by 3 bases and 0 bases, with 9 bases remaining between them. This CDR3 comprises 15 residues. The CDR3 region is CASSPGRDSGNTIYF. The CDR3 DNA reads TGTGCCAGCTCACCGGGGAGAGACTCTGGAAACACCATATATTTT.

The chain recombines TRBV29-1 with TRBJ1-1; D perhaps matches TRBD1 (5 bases). V lost 6 bases to trimming and J lost 3 bases, with 11 bases between them. The CDR3 runs 12 residues. The germline CDR1 and CDR2 sequences are SQVTM and ANQGSEA. The DNA of the CDR3 is TGCAGCGTCGCCCAGGGTCACACTGAAGCTTTCTTT. Amino acids: CSVAQGHTEAFF.

The chain is built from TRBV9 and TRBJ1-2; weak D call: TRBD1 (6 bases). There are 16 residues in the CDR3. V shed 0 bases and J shed 3 bases, with 15 bases lying between them. Germline V CDR1 and CDR2: SGDLS, YYNGEE. DNA for the CDR3: TGTGCCAGCAGCGTAGGAGGTTGGGGGCTGGACTATGGCTACACCTTC. It yields the protein CASSVGGWGLDYGYTF.

The J gene is TRBJ1-1, the V gene TRBV27; a weak D match, TRBD1 (6 bases). The CDR3 contains 13 residues. The ends were cut back, 3 bases at V and 4 bases at J, with 9 bases in the middle. Germline V gives CDR1 MNHEY, CDR2 SMNVEV (reference sequence). CDR3 DNA sequence: TGTGCCAGCAGTTTTACAGGGTTCACTGAAGCTTTCTTT. Translating it yields CASSFTGFTEAFF.

The chain has TRBV7-6 and TRBJ2-5; D gene unclear. This CDR3 is built from 14 residues. The V end was cut by 3 bases, the J end by 4 bases, with 12 bases between. Germline CDR1 and CDR2: SGHVS and FNYEAQ. The CDR3 sequence: CASSFGGQLETQYF. As DNA, the CDR3 is TGTGCCAGCAGCTTTGGCGGCCAACTAGAGACCCAGTACTTC.

The J gene is TRBJ2-3, the V gene TRBV5-4; 9 bases fit TRBD2. The CDR3 extends over 14 amino acids. CDR1 is SGHNT and CDR2 is YYREEE in the germline V gene (reference sequence). J gave up 4 bases and V 4 bases, and 4 bases lay outside the gene matches. The CDR3 sequence is CASSVGTSPDTQYF. CDR3 nucleotide sequence: TGTGCCAGCAGCGTGGGGACTAGCCCAGATACGCAGTATTTT.

This clone was detected many times. V usage is TRBV18 and J usage is TRBJ2-1; 8 nucleotides match TRBD1. This CDR3 is 14 amino acids long. Trimming at V came to 3 bases and at J to 9 bases, leaving 7 bases not matched to a gene. Germline CDR1 reads KGHSH; CDR2 reads LQKENI. CDR3 sequence: CASSPIDGTGEQFF. Written as DNA, the CDR3 is TGTGCCAGCTCACCGATCGATGGGACAGGTGAGCAGTTCTTC.

The rearrangement links TRBV6-1 to TRBJ1-2, with D possibly being TRBD1 (6 bases). The ends were cut back, 2 bases at V and 4 bases at J, with 14 bases in the middle. CDR3 length: 15 amino acids. Germline values: CDR1 MNHNS, CDR2 SASEGT. CDR3 in amino acids: CASSEYQGLGYGYTF. In nucleotides, the CDR3 is TGTGCCAGCAGTGAATATCAGGGGCTAGGCTATGGCTACACCTTC.